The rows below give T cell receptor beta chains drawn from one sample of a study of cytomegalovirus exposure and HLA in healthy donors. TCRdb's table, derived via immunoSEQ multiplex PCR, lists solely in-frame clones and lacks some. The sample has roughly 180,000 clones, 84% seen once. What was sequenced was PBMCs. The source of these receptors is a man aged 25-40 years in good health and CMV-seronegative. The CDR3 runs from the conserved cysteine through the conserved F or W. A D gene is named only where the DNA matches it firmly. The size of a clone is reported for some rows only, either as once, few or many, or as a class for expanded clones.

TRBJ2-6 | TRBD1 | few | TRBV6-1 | CASSERDRDGANVLTF | TGTGCCAGCAGTGAAAGGGACAGGGACGGGGCCAACGTCCTGACTTTC
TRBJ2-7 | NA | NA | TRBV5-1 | CASSLGLTYEQYF | TGCGCCAGCAGCTTGGGGCTCACCTACGAGCAGTACTTC
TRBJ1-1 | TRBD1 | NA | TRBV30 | CAWARRTGWATEAFF | TGTGCCTGGGCGAGAAGGACAGGGTGGGCCACTGAAGCTTTCTTT
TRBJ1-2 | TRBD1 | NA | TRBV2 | CASSRTGGTNGYTF | TGTGCCAGCAGTCGGACAGGGGGCACCAATGGCTACACCTTC
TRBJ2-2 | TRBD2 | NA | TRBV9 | CASRTSGSESGELFF | TGTGCCAGCAGGACTAGCGGGAGCGAATCCGGGGAGCTGTTTTTT
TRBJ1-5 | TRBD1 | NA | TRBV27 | CASSRDRDSDSDSNQPQHF | TGTGCCAGCAGTAGGGACCGGGACAGCGACTCCGATAGCAATCAGCCCCAGCATTTT
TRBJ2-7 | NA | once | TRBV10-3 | CAISGSGVPWEQYF | TGTGCCATCAGTGGATCAGGGGTTCCCTGGGAGCAGTACTTC
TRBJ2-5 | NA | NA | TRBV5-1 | CASSLVPVQETQYF | TGCGCCAGCAGCTTGGTGCCAGTTCAAGAGACCCAGTACTTC
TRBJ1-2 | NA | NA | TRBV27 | CASSSSGTLGYGYTF | TGTGCCAGCAGTTCTTCTGGGACTCTCGGCTATGGCTACACCTTC
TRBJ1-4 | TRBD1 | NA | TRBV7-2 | CASSLGQGWEKLFF | TGTGCCAGCAGCCTCGGACAGGGATGGGAAAAACTGTTTTTT
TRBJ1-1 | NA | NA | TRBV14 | CASSQLVGRNTEAFF | TGTGCCAGCAGCCAGCTCGTTGGGAGGAACACTGAAGCTTTCTTT
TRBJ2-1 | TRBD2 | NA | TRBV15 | CATSRDISGGERGEFF | TGTGCCACCAGCAGAGATATTAGCGGGGGGGAGAGGGGGGAATTCTTC
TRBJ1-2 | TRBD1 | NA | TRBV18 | CASSPGTGGYGYTF | TGTGCCAGCTCACCCGGGACAGGGGGTTATGGCTACACCTTC
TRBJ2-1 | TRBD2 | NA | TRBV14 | CASSAFSGTRDEQFF | TGTGCCAGCAGCGCGTTTAGCGGGACACGGGATGAGCAGTTCTTC
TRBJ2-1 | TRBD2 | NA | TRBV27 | CASSRSGTSGVAYNEQFF | TGTGCCAGCAGTAGATCCGGGACTAGCGGGGTGGCCTACAATGAGCAGTTCTTC